Only a few counts were recorded for the clone carrying this TCR beta chain. At one of its ends the junction is not consistent with the germline gene, which may arise from a read error. The sample originates from a study of CD8 T cells in Susac syndrome. Random hexamers were used to reverse transcribe the RNA input (about 0.45 to 1 ug). By means of immunoSEQ multiplex PCR, TCR beta CDR3 spanning 54 Vbeta and 13 Jbeta underwent amplification. One entry per CDR3 protein, called by TCRdb with MiXCR from the immunoSEQ multiplex PCR reads. The table shows hundreds of thousands of distinct CDR3 sequences, with 90% to 95% occurring only once. The source of this sequence is a human donor with multiple sclerosis. The sequenced sample consisted of CD8+ T cells from PBMCs.

The CDR3 sequence: CASSLAGGYGYTF. The DNA for the CDR3 is TGTGCCAGCAGTTTAGCGGGCGGATATGGCTACACCTTC. The V and J genes are TRBV7-9 and TRBJ1-2; D not resolved. Per the germline V gene, CDR1 is SEHNR and CDR2 is FQNEAQ (reference sequence). The CDR3 has 13 amino acids.